The following is a TCR beta chain sequence with its context. The antigen is not known. The data originate from a study of cytomegalovirus exposure and HLA in healthy donors. Regarding the study as a whole: Listed as cytomegalovirus-associated were 164 TCR beta chains. A later analysis found that most CMV-associated TCR beta chains appeared HLA-restricted.

PCR employed 60 Vbeta and 13 Jbeta primers. Sequencing was performed with immunoSEQ multiplex PCR; in TCRdb, only in-frame clones are kept and a portion is missing. The sample lists more than 75,000 clones; over 65% were seen once. Germline CDR1 reads LNHNV; CDR2 reads YYDKDF (reference sequence). The CDR3 is made up of 15 amino acids. Deletions cut 0 bases from V and 2 bases from J, with 8 bases between. The sequenced sample was PBMCs. The chain recombines TRBV15 with TRBJ1-3; D call uncertain. This receptor was obtained from a middle-aged man in good health and CMV-seropositive. CDR3 region: CATSRDAGPGNTIYF. The CDR3 DNA reads TGTGCCACCAGCAGAGATGCGGGCCCTGGAAACACCATATATTTT.